This T cell receptor beta chain emerged from a study of molecular identifiers for immune sequencing clone quantification. Study outcomes and limitations: Clonotypes topping 20 RNA copies carried over 97% of effector molecules but under 1% of naive ones. Because of identical TCR molecules sharing a barcode, sizes of highly expanded clones could be underestimated.

The germline CDR1 and CDR2 sequences are SGHTA and FQGNSA. This CDR3 is built from 15 residues. V gave up 4 bases and J gave up 0 bases; unmatched junction bases: 4. The naive CD8 libraries originated from between 20,000 and 1,000,000 sorted cells and drew on 10%, 30% or 50% RNA. This clonotype was observed at least ten times. Its specificity is unknown. TCRdb called the PCR reads again in MiXCR, with one record for every CDR3 protein. The sample gives roughly 100,000 distinct CDR3 sequences, about 35% of which show up once; around a tenth is in the top ten. Sequencing was done on a sample of naive CD8+ T cells from blood, with Jurkat cell RNA spiked in. Specified subset: FACS-sorted CD8+CD4-CCR7+CD45RA+ naive T cells. The chain joins TRBV7-2 to TRBJ2-3; 7 bases line up with TRBD2. The TCR comes from a human donor in good health. Some libraries in this study had Jurkat cell RNA spiked in. DNA of the CDR3: TGTGCCAGCAGCTCGCTAGCGGTTAGCACAGATACGCAGTATTTT. Protein: CASSSLAVSTDTQYF.